This TCR beta chain was profiled in a study of identical twins. V was clipped by 5 bases and J by 8 bases, with 15 bases between them. CDR1 and CDR2 from the germline V gene are SGHTA and FQGNSA. The CDR3 spans 13 residues. As concerns this clonotype: The antigen is unknown.

One entry per CDR3 protein results from TCRdb running MiXCR on the 5' RACE reads. This sample yields about 480,000 distinct CDR3 sequences, of which approximately 14% are seen a single time; 0.4% to 0.55% belongs to the top ten. Findings of the study overall: Analyses of zero insertions could be partly confounded by invariant MAIT and iNKT cells. A lower insertion count was a feature of abundant cord blood beta clonotypes, with no such feature in memory repertoires.

In addition, the sample was reused for a study of yellow fever vaccine responses in identical twins.

Sequences were obtained from CD4+ T cells sorted from blood. This sequence originates from a woman under 30 in good health. The chain couples TRBV7-2 to TRBJ1-2; D is perhaps TRBD1 (6 bases). The CDR3 spells CASSLTGGWGYTF. The DNA of the CDR3 is TGTGCCAGCAGCCTTACGGGGGGCTGGGGCTACACCTTC.